The table lists the clone carrying this T cell receptor (beta chain) with a few counts. The sample originates from a study of blood T cells in healthy people across ages. Using a J-beta primer mix together with a sample-barcoded 5' primer, a second PCR was run for roughly 7 to 11 cycles. One entry per CDR3 protein results from TCRdb running MiXCR on the 5' RACE reads. The table has about a million distinct CDR3 sequences, about two fifths seen once. V lost 1 base and J 2 bases, leaving 13 bases between the germline ends. The CDR3 totals 16 residues. Germline-derived CDR1 and CDR2 are SEHNR and FQNEAQ (reference sequence).

The specimen sequenced was blood. V and J are TRBV7-9 and TRBJ2-3; D possibly corresponds to TRBD1 (5 bases). The receptor's source is a man in his late teens or twenties in good health. CDR3 nucleotide sequence: TGTGCCAGCAGCTTAGAGGCAGGGCCCTTCACAGATACGCAGTATTTT. Translating it yields CASSLEAGPFTDTQYF.